This passage covers 9 T cell receptor beta chains from one sample sequenced in a study of PD-L1 blockade in urothelial cancer. TCRdb's table, derived via immunoSEQ multiplex PCR, lists solely in-frame clones and lacks some. The repertoire holds fewer than 50,000 clones, with about 85% as singletons. The sequences come from PBMCs, collected around atezolizumab (anti-PD-L1) treatment. The receptor source for this set is a man in his fifties or sixties with urothelial cancer.

This clone was picked up one time. The chain uses TRBV19 and TRBJ1-6; TRBD1 is a possible D gene (6 bases). The germline V gene has CDR1 LNHDA and CDR2 SQIVND (reference sequence). The CDR3 consists of 13 residues. Trimming took off 6 bases at V and 10 bases at J, with 13 bases between the two ends. CDR3 DNA sequence: TGTGCCAGTAGAACCGACAGGAGGTCACCCCTCCACTTT. It specifies CASRTDRRSPLHF.

This rearrangement joins TRBV9 to TRBJ1-3, with no clear D. The CDR3 contains 14 residues. V lost 4 bases, J lost 0 bases, and 8 bases lay in between. The germline gives CDR1 SGDLS, CDR2 YYNGEE. CDR3: CASSPWSSGNTIYF. The CDR3 coding sequence is TGTGCCAGCAGCCCTTGGAGCTCTGGAAACACCATATATTTT.

The chain links TRBV14 to TRBJ2-3; 11 nucleotides line up with TRBD2. CDR3 length: 16 amino acids. In germline, CDR1 is SGHDN, CDR2 FVKESK. J was trimmed by 1 base and V by 7 bases; bases with no gene match: 7. CDR3 DNA: TGTGCCAGCAAACTAGCGGGGGCCAGGTGCACAGATACGCAGTATTTT. Translation gives CASKLAGARCTDTQYF.

V usage is TRBV27 and J usage is TRBJ2-3; 8 nucleotides agree with TRBD2. V was clipped by 6 bases and J by 0 bases; unmatched bases: 5. Germline V CDR1 and CDR2: MNHEY, SMNVEV (reference sequence). There are 15 residues in the CDR3. The CDR3 DNA sequence: TGTGCCAGCAGGTCGCCTAGCGGGAGCACAGATACGCAGTATTTT. This translates into CASRSPSGSTDTQYF.

This chain connects TRBV18 to TRBJ2-7; 8 bases are a match to TRBD1. Germline V lookup: CDR1 KGHSH, CDR2 LQKENI. The CDR3 sequence is 12 residues long. The trim removed 5 bases at V and 5 bases at J, leaving 2 bases unmatched. The CDR3 spells CASSLGQDEQYF. DNA for the CDR3: TGTGCCAGCTCATTGGGACAGGACGAGCAGTACTTC.

This chain connects TRBV5-4 to TRBJ1-2, with 7 bases matching TRBD1. J was trimmed by 0 bases and V by 4 bases; bases with no gene match: 9. Germline-derived CDR1 and CDR2 are SGHNT and YYREEE (reference sequence). The CDR3 has 16 amino acids. CDR3 loop: CASSPQGVQANYGYTF. CDR3 DNA: TGTGCCAGCAGCCCTCAGGGGGTGCAGGCTAACTATGGCTACACCTTC.

This chain uses TRBV28 with TRBJ1-1; 9 positions agree with TRBD1. Germline loops: CDR1 MDHEN, CDR2 SYDVKM. The ends lost 6 bases at V and 0 bases at J; junction bases unmatched: 8. This CDR3 is 16 amino acids long. The CDR3 DNA reads as TGTGCCAGCAGATCTACAGGGGGCGGCGTGAACACTGAAGCTTTCTTT. Its translation: CASRSTGGGVNTEAFF.

The V gene is TRBV6-5, the J gene TRBJ1-2; 9 bases are shared with TRBD1. CDR3 length equals 13 residues. V gave up 2 bases and J gave up 10 bases; unmatched junction bases: 5. The germline V gene encodes CDR1 MNHEY and CDR2 SVGAGI. The CDR3 DNA is TGTGCCAGCAGTTACCAGGGACAGGGAGTCTACACCTTC. Translated: CASSYQGQGVYTF.

This chain links TRBV7-9 with TRBJ2-3; 13 positions match TRBD2. Germline values: CDR1 SEHNR, CDR2 FQNEAQ (reference sequence). This CDR3 region has 16 residues. With 5 bases clipped from V and 1 base from J, the junction kept 3 bases outside the gene matches. Here the CDR3 reads CASSRTSGSRTDTQYF. The CDR3 region has the DNA TGTGCCAGCAGCAGGACTAGCGGGAGCCGCACAGATACGCAGTATTTT.